This T cell receptor beta chain emerged from a study of T cell repertoires in cytomegalovirus infection. Study as a whole: TCR beta signatures that were public indicated CMV infection and matching HLA type. Study-level points and caveats: Carriers of CMV and the relevant HLA type were discriminated by public TCR beta frequency. The ex vivo response was dominated by HLA-C-restricted CMV-specific TCR beta clonotypes.

To note about this clonotype: Its antigen is not known.

TCRdb re-called the reads through MiXCR, storing one row per CDR3 protein. The table has 450,000 to 650,000 distinct CDR3 sequences, 26% seen once. Germline V gene lookup returns CDR1 DFQATT and CDR2 SNEGSKA (reference sequence). This CDR3 comprises 13 residues. The chain joins TRBV20-1 to TRBJ2-1; 9 positions agree with TRBD1. The sample comprised PBMCs. The sequence came from a human donor in good health (CMV status not recorded). Some clones in this sample may be carry-over from other donors' samples. The DNA of the CDR3 is TGCGGCATCCGGGGACAGGGTAGCAATGAGCAGTTCTTC. Residues: CGIRGQGSNEQFF.